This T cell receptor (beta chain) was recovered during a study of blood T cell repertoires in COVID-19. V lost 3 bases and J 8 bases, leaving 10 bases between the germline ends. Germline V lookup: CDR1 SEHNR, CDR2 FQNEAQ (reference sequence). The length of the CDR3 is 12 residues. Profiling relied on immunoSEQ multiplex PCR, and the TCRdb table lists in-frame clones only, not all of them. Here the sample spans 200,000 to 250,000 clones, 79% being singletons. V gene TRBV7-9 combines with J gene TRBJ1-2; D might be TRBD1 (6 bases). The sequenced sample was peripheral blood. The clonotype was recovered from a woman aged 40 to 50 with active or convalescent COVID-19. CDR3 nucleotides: TGTGCCAGCAGCTTTACAGGGAAGGGCTACACCTTC. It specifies CASSFTGKGYTF.